This T cell receptor beta chain derives from a study of blood T cell repertoires in COVID-19. Overall study: The United States, Italy and Spain supplied acute and convalescent COVID-19 samples.

Trimming shortened V by 1 base and J by 4 bases, and 11 bases separated the two germline ends. The CDR3 loop spans 14 amino acids. CDR1 and CDR2 (germline): SGHAT, FQNNGV. Some clones are missing from TCRdb's copy, which holds only in-frame ones; the method was immunoSEQ multiplex PCR. The sample has 85,000 to 130,000 clones; over 80% are singletons. The material sequenced was peripheral blood. This receptor was identified in a man aged 50 or older with acute or convalescent COVID-19. V and J are TRBV11-2 and TRBJ2-7, with D perhaps matching TRBD1 (5 bases). CDR3 nucleotides: TGTGCCAGCAGCTTAGGTCCCAGGGTGTACGAGCAGTACTTC. It yields the protein CASSLGPRVYEQYF.